Shown below are 25 T cell receptor beta chains from a single sample sequenced in a study of blood T cell repertoires in COVID-19. Libraries were prepared by immunoSEQ multiplex PCR; TCRdb keeps only in-frame clonotypes and omits some of them. The table has around 120,000 clones, approximately 86% seen once. The sequencing sample was made of PBMCs or T cells enriched from blood (not recorded which). The receptors were sampled from a woman in her 50s who had recovered from COVID-19.

J is TRBJ2-2 and V is TRBV10-3, with 9 bases lining up with TRBD1. Looked up from germline, CDR1 is ENHRY and CDR2 is SYGVKD. This CDR3 contains 15 residues. V lost 5 bases to trimming and J lost 4 bases; unmatched junction nucleotides: 5. In DNA, the CDR3 is TGTGCCATCAGTAGGGACAGGGAAGGCACCGGGGAGCTGTTTTTT. Encoded protein: CAISRDREGTGELFF.

The genes are TRBV5-5 and TRBJ2-7; D is possibly TRBD2 (7 bases). CDR1 is SGHKS and CDR2 is YYEKEE in the germline V gene (reference sequence). This CDR3 has 14 residues. The V end lost 0 bases, the J end lost 5 bases, and 12 bases lay between the germline ends. In DNA form, the CDR3 reads TGTGCCAGCAGCTTGGGAGGGGGAGGGCACGAGCAGTACTTC. Its protein product is CASSLGGGGHEQYF.

The chain uses TRBV28 and TRBJ2-7; 10 positions match TRBD1. From germline, CDR1 is MDHEN and CDR2 SYDVKM. V lost 9 bases to trimming and J lost 4 bases; unmatched junction nucleotides: 3. The CDR3 length is 12 residues. CDR3 region: CASWDRGYEQYF. The DNA for the CDR3 is TGTGCCAGTTGGGACAGGGGATACGAGCAGTACTTC.

The rearrangement uses TRBV5-6 and TRBJ2-1; 7 nucleotides line up with TRBD2. Germline CDR1 reads SGHDT; CDR2 reads YYEEEE. The CDR3 is 18 amino acids. J gave up 6 bases and V 0 bases, and 15 bases lay outside the gene matches. Here the CDR3 reads CASSLVGGGNPLGNEQFF. CDR3 sequence (DNA): TGTGCCAGCAGCTTGGTGGGGGGGGGAAACCCCTTAGGCAATGAGCAGTTCTTC.

CDR3 nucleotides: TGTGCCAGCAGCCCGAGACAGGGGATGGGGTACAATGAGCAGTTCTTC. Its translation is CASSPRQGMGYNEQFF. The rearrangement uses TRBV7-9 and TRBJ2-1; 8 nucleotides agree with TRBD1. Germline CDR1 SEHNR, CDR2 FQNEAQ (reference sequence). The CDR3 is made up of 16 amino acids. Trimming cost V 5 bases and J 4 bases; bases outside gene matches: 10.

This clone was observed once. The gene calls are TRBV6-1 and TRBJ1-3; 8 nucleotides match TRBD1. CDR3 length: 17 residues. After removal of 0 bases from V and 1 base from J, the junction contained 5 bases not matched to a gene. Germline V gene lookup returns CDR1 MNHNS and CDR2 SASEGT. The CDR3 DNA is TGTGCCAGCAGTGAAGCCTACTACAGGGGGTCTGGAAACACCATATATTTT. Translated, it gives CASSEAYYRGSGNTIYF.

The gene calls are TRBV7-9 and TRBJ1-4; the match to TRBD1 covers 8 bases. V lost 4 bases and J lost 6; bases outside the gene matches: 4. The CDR3 extends over 14 amino acids. Germline CDR1 reads SEHNR; CDR2 reads FQNEAQ (reference sequence). This chain's CDR3 is CASSSTGEDEKLFF. The CDR3 DNA reads TGTGCCAGCAGCTCGACAGGGGAAGATGAAAAACTGTTTTTT.

V and J are TRBV27 and TRBJ2-2; no clear D gene. Germline loops: CDR1 MNHEY, CDR2 SMNVEV (reference sequence). Trimming took 2 bases from V and 4 from J, leaving 11 bases between them. This CDR3 has 15 amino acids. CDR3 amino acids: CASSLTAPGTGELFF. In nucleotides, the CDR3 is TGTGCCAGCAGTTTAACGGCCCCGGGCACCGGGGAGCTGTTTTTT.

This clone came up once. The chain links TRBV4-1 to TRBJ2-2; possibly TRBD2 for D (5 bases). CDR3 length: 16 residues. In germline, CDR1 is MGHRA, CDR2 YSYEKL. Trimming shortened V by 0 bases and J by 0 bases, and 8 bases separated the two germline ends. The CDR3 DNA sequence: TGCGCCAGCAGCCAAGAAAGCGGATCGAACACCGGGGAGCTGTTTTTT. Translating it yields CASSQESGSNTGELFF.

The chain links TRBV3-1 (or the pseudogene TRBV3-2) to TRBJ1-5, with no clear D. The CDR3 covers 15 residues. V lost 1 base and J 1 base, leaving 8 bases between the germline ends. The germline gives CDR1 LGHDT, CDR2 YNNKEL (reference sequence). CDR3 sequence reads: CASSQVYQSNQPQHF. In DNA form, the CDR3 reads TGTGCCAGCAGCCAAGTGTATCAGAGCAATCAGCCCCAGCATTTT.

Written as DNA, the CDR3 is TGTGCCAGCAGCTTTTTCAGGGACTCCTACGAGCAGTACTTC. It encodes CASSFFRDSYEQYF. The chain recombines TRBV7-2 with TRBJ2-7, with D possibly TRBD1 on 5 matching bases. The ends were cut back, 3 bases at V and 0 bases at J, with 9 bases in the middle. This CDR3 has 14 residues. The germline V gene encodes CDR1 SGHTA and CDR2 FQGNSA.

J is TRBJ2-7 and V is TRBV6-6; possibly TRBD1 for D (6 bases). Per germline, CDR1 MNHNY and CDR2 SVGAGI (reference sequence). V gave up 5 bases and J gave up 6 bases, with 17 bases separating them. The CDR3 runs 14 residues. The chain's CDR3 is CASSVQQGSGEQYF. CDR3 sequence (DNA): TGTGCCAGCAGTGTCCAACAGGGTTCGGGCGAGCAGTACTTC.

The genes are TRBV11-3 and TRBJ2-7; 10 bases match TRBD2. CDR3 length equals 16 residues. Germline-derived CDR1 and CDR2 are SGHNT and YENEEA. The junction had 8 bases not matched to a gene; V was cut back by 4 bases and J by 2 bases. CDR3 DNA: TGTGCCAGCAGCTCCCGATCTAGCGGGGGTGCCTACGAGCAGTACTTC. It translates to CASSSRSSGGAYEQYF. Supplemented by reference TRBV11-3 and TRBJ2-7, the full variable domain reads EAGVVQSPRYKIIEKKQPVAFWCNPISGHNTLYWYLQNLGQGPELLIRYENEEAVDDSQLPKDRFSAERLKGVDSTLKIQPAELGDSAVYLCASSSRSSGGAYEQYFGPGTRLTVT.

In DNA, the CDR3 is TGTGCCAGCAGGTCACTCACAAGGGAGACTAACTATGGCTACACCTTC. Translation gives CASRSLTRETNYGYTF. The chain joins TRBV7-9 to TRBJ1-2, with no clear D. V shed 6 bases and J shed 0 bases, with 17 bases lying between them. Germline V lookup: CDR1 SEHNR, CDR2 FQNEAQ (reference sequence). The CDR3 spans 16 residues.

The chain carries TRBV3-1 (or the pseudogene TRBV3-2) and TRBJ2-3; 7 nucleotides align to TRBD2. Germline CDR1 is LGHDT and CDR2 is YNNKEL (reference sequence). This CDR3 is built from 18 residues. The ends lost 0 bases at V and 2 bases at J; junction bases unmatched: 11. The CDR3 region has the DNA TGTGCCAGCAGCCAAGATGGTATGGGACTACGAGCCACAGATACGCAGTATTTT. Translated: CASSQDGMGLRATDTQYF.

A note on this clone: This sample also contains other DNA sequences that code for the same CDR3. This chain links TRBV7-8 with TRBJ2-5, with 9 bases matching TRBD2. The V and J ends lost 1 base and 5 bases, in that order; junction bases with no gene match: 8. The germline CDR1 and CDR2 sequences are SGHVS and FQNEAQ. The CDR3 has 16 amino acids. The CDR3 region has the DNA TGTGCCAGCAGCTTAGTAGGCGGGGGGGCTTGGGAGACCCAGTACTTC. It specifies CASSLVGGGAWETQYF.

The CDR3 nucleotides read TGTGCCAGCAGCCTGACTCTTTCGGCCGGGAATGAGGATGAGCAGTTCTTC. Translated, it gives CASSLTLSAGNEDEQFF. The chain is built from TRBV14 and TRBJ2-1; D perhaps matches TRBD2 (5 bases). V was clipped by 4 bases and J by 8 bases, with 24 bases between them. Germline values: CDR1 SGHDN, CDR2 FVKESK. The CDR3 contains 17 residues.

This chain connects TRBV30 to TRBJ2-7; a possible D gene is TRBD1 (7 bases). Trimming took off 6 bases at V and 2 bases at J, with 17 bases between the two ends. The CDR3 totals 14 residues. The germline V gene encodes CDR1 GTSNPN and CDR2 SVGIG (reference sequence). For the CDR3, the DNA is TGTGCCTGTCTTAGGCGGGACAGTGCCTACGAGCAGTACTTC. Protein: CACLRRDSAYEQYF.

The genes are TRBV6-4 and TRBJ2-1, with 11 bases fitting TRBD2. After removal of 4 bases from V and 9 bases from J, the junction contained 8 bases not matched to a gene. Per the germline V gene, CDR1 is MRHNA and CDR2 is SNTAGT. CDR3 length: 15 residues. Here the CDR3 reads CASSAVSGGAGEQFF. DNA of the CDR3: TGTGCCAGCAGTGCCGTTAGCGGGGGGGCCGGTGAGCAGTTCTTC.

This chain joins TRBV11-3 and TRBJ2-2; tentatively, D is TRBD2 (6 bases). Per the germline V gene, CDR1 is SGHNT and CDR2 is YENEEA. The length of the CDR3 is 16 residues. The ends were cut back, 3 bases at V and 1 base at J, with 12 bases in the middle. The DNA for the CDR3 is TGTGCCAGCAGCTTCCTTTTGGGGGGGAACACCGGGGAGCTGTTTTTT. This gives the protein CASSFLLGGNTGELFF.

The gene calls are TRBV27 and TRBJ1-5, with 10 bases fitting TRBD1. The CDR3 has 15 residues. Germline V gene data show CDR1 as MNHEY and CDR2 as SMNVEV (reference sequence). Trimming removed 4 bases from V and 7 bases from J; junction bases left unmatched: 7. CDR3 bases: TGTGCCAGCAGTTCGGGACAGGGGATGGGGCAGCCCCAGCATTTT. Translation gives CASSSGQGMGQPQHF.

The chain combines TRBV7-9 with TRBJ2-3; TRBD1 aligns across 9 bases. The V gene's germline CDR1 is SEHNR and CDR2 FQNEAQ (reference sequence). The CDR3 has 15 amino acids. The V gene end was trimmed by 5 bases and the J gene end by 5 bases; junction bases not matched to a gene: 8. DNA for the CDR3: TGTGCCAGCAGCCCCCCGACAGGGGGAATAGATACGCAGTATTTT. Translating gives CASSPPTGGIDTQYF. Combining the CDR3 with reference TRBV7-9 and TRBJ2-3 gives the whole variable domain DTGVSQNPRHKITKRGQNVTFRCDPISEHNRLYWYRQTLGQGPEFLTYFQNEAQLEKSRLLSDRFSAERPKGSFSTLEIQRTEQGDSAMYLCASSPPTGGIDTQYFGPGTRLTVL.

V is TRBV10-3 and J is TRBJ1-2; possible D gene TRBD1, 6 bases. Germline V gene data show CDR1 as ENHRY and CDR2 as SYGVKD. V gave up 10 bases and J gave up 3 bases, with 15 bases separating them. The CDR3 runs to 13 residues. CDR3: CATYEWTDYGYTF. The CDR3, as DNA: TGTGCCACCTACGAATGGACAGACTATGGCTACACCTTC.

CDR3 residues: CASRGTSEGDTQYF. CDR3 nucleotides: TGCGCCAGCAGAGGGACTAGCGAGGGAGATACGCAGTATTTT. The chain has TRBV5-1 and TRBJ2-3; TRBD2 matches at 10 bases. This CDR3 is 14 amino acids long. V shed 5 bases and J 5 bases; nucleotides not matched to a gene: 5. Germline V gives CDR1 SGHRS, CDR2 YFSETQ.

V usage is TRBV5-1 and J usage is TRBJ2-7; possible D gene TRBD2, 5 bases. Germline V gene sequence: CDR1 SGHRS, CDR2 YFSETQ. The length of the CDR3 is 12 residues. Trimming cost V 2 bases and J 6 bases, with 9 bases left between them. CDR3 nucleotides: TGCGCCAGCAGCTTCCGAAGCGGCGAGCAGTACTTC. This codes for CASSFRSGEQYF.